The clone carrying this TCR beta chain occurred many times. This sample stems from a study of CD8+CD57+ T cells in acquired aplastic anemia. Looking at the study overall: Reads per healthy sample averaged roughly 10 million (CD4+) and approximately 12 million (CD8+).

Unmatched junction bases numbered 2, after V lost 3 bases and J lost 7 bases. CDR3 length equals 12 residues. CDR1 LNHDA and CDR2 SQIVND come from the germline V gene (reference sequence). Profiling of TCR beta VDJ combinations and CDR3 sequences used genomic DNA as template. TCRdb re-derived calls from the reads in MiXCR, one entry per CDR3 protein. Here the sample spans roughly 180,000 distinct CDR3 sequences, under 55% being singletons. The chain has TRBV19 and TRBJ1-1; 7 positions agree with TRBD1. The clonotype comes from a human donor in good health. The sequencing sample was made of sorted CD4+, CD8+, or CD8+CD57+ T cells (not recorded which) from PBMCs. This CDR3 is CASSIDRVEAFF. DNA of the CDR3: TGTGCCAGTAGTATCGACAGGGTTGAAGCTTTCTTT. Full variable domain (outside the CDR3, taken from reference TRBV19 and TRBJ1-1): DGGITQSPKYLFRKEGQNVTLSCEQNLNHDAMYWYRQDPGQGLRLIYYSQIVNDFQKGDIAEGYSVSREKKESFPLTVTSAQKNPTAFYLCASSIDRVEAFFGQGTRLTVV.